Given below is one T cell receptor beta chain in context. Germline V gene lookup returns CDR1 LGHDT and CDR2 YNNKEL (reference sequence). CDR3 size: 18 residues. The J segment lost 5 bases and the V segment lost 0 bases, leaving 12 bases of the junction unmatched. The sample originates from a study of blood T cell repertoires in COVID-19. Turning to the study itself: COVID-19 samples collected from the United States, Italy and Spain covered acute and convalescent phases.

Authors' methods: Amplifying reference gene primers gave estimates of nucleated cell counts. Repertoires were generated with immunoSEQ multiplex PCR, while TCRdb's copy carries only in-frame clones and drops some. V, J and clone size derive from that table, while D and trimming were established from the DNA sequence. Of approximately 52,000 clones in the sample, around 92% were seen once. Sequencing was performed on peripheral blood. The TCR sequence derives from a man in his forties or fifties with active COVID-19. The chain couples TRBV3-1 (or the pseudogene TRBV3-2) to TRBJ2-5, with 10 positions matching TRBD2. DNA for the CDR3: TGTGCCAGCAGCCAAGATCGGGTAGCGGGAGGCCCCGGGGAGACCCAGTACTTC. It translates to CASSQDRVAGGPGETQYF.